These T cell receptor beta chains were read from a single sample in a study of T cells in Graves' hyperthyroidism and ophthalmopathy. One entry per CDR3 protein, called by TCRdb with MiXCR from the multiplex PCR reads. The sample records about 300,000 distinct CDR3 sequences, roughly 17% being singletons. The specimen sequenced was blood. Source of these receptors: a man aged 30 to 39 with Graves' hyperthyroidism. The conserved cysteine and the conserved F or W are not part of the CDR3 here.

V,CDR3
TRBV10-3,AISAGTSGTRDEQF
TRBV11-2,ASSPSRVRTDTQY
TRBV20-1,SASSQNTEAF
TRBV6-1,ASDSSWGAF
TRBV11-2,ASSLDFTDTQY
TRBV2,ATKLGDPYEQY
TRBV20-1,SAPGGVADYGYT
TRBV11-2,ASSSGGAWADTQY
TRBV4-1,ASSQEGSAPSAEQY
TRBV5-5,ASSLYEGRNYGYT
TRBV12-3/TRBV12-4,ASSAGQGPGYEAF
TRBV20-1,SVDVPGIQETQY
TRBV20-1,SAWPGTGYNQPQH
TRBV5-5,ASSRYGTATYEQY
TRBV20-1,SAASGRGEVSNEQF
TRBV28,ASSLTYVLT
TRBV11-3,ASSRGDQGTEQF
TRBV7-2,ASSLNSHTDTQY
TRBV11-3,ASSFGQSVGYT
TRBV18,ASSPLSGPSYNEQF
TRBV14,ASSMLAGVYNEQF
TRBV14,ASSLLAGEAHEQF
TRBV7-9,ASSFFPDGDTQY
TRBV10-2,TSGVGRETQY
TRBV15,ATSRDRDGGPLH